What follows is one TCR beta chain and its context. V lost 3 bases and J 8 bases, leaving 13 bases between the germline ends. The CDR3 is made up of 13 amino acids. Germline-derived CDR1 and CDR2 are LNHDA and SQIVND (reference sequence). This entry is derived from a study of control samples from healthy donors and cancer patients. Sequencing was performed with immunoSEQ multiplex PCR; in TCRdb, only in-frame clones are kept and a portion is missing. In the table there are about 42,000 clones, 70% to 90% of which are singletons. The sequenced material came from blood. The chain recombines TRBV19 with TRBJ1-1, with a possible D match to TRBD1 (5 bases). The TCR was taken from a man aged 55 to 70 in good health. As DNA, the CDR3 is TGTGCCAGTAGTATCGGGGCTAATGGGGAAGCTTTCTTT. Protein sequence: CASSIGANGEAFF.